This T cell receptor beta chain was obtained from a study of early T cells in non-severe SARS-CoV-2 infection. Each single cDNA molecule received a unique molecular identifier. TCRdb itself ran the 5' RACE reads through MiXCR, one entry per CDR3 protein. Here the sample spans 75,000 to 95,000 distinct CDR3 sequences, 16% being singletons. The TCR was taken from an adult who was a healthcare worker with PCR-confirmed SARS-CoV-2 infection or an uninfected control (not recorded which). This sample comprised whole blood, obtained at baseline.

This CDR3 is CASSSQTYNSPLHF. The DNA of the CDR3 is TGTGCCAGCAGCTCCCAGACCTATAATTCACCCCTCCACTTT. The chain links TRBV7-8 to TRBJ1-6; D not resolved. V lost 4 bases and J lost 2, with 6 bases in between. CDR3 length: 14 amino acids. The germline V gene has CDR1 SGHVS and CDR2 FQNEAQ.